This TCR beta chain appears in the sequencing data of a study of T cell responses to AZD1222 COVID-19 vaccine. Whole-study results and caveats: The span of vaccine-associated CD4 TCRs extended across spike, with dominance at 160-218 and 743-854. Vaccination with two AZD1222 doses was followed by a rise in Spike-specific TCR breadth and depth. Repertoires were sampled only after the peak T cell response.

V was cut by 0 bases and J by 9 bases, with 13 bases left in between. This CDR3 comprises 14 residues. The germline CDR1 and CDR2 sequences are SGHDT and YYEEEE. On this clone: Its antigen is not known.

The assay was immunoSEQ multiplex PCR, and TCRdb's table has in-frame clones only and misses some. The table records over 150,000 clones, 90% of them present only once. The input for sequencing was peripheral blood, taken on day 0 of AZD1222 vaccination. The genes are TRBV5-6 and TRBJ2-4; D remains ambiguous. The receptor was derived from an adult in good health. The DNA for the CDR3 is TGTGCCAGCAGCTTGGGGGCCCTAAGAAGCATTCAGTACTTC. Protein: CASSLGALRSIQYF.